This note documents a single T cell receptor beta chain sequence. Its antigen is currently unknown. Sequenced by immunoSEQ multiplex PCR; TCRdb stores in-frame clones only, minus some. Here the sample spans 23,000 or so clones, 70% to 90% being singletons. These data come from a study of T cells in localized non-small cell lung cancer. Study-wide results and caveats: A median of roughly 55 of the top 100 tumor clones appeared in adjacent lung, which was paired and uninvolved. Tumor showed lower T cell clonality than uninvolved adjacent lung, where it was highest.

Material: peripheral blood, obtained before any cancer treatment. The receptor's source is a woman aged 35 to 75 with stage I lung adenocarcinoma.

CDR3 loop: CASSSPGRQETQYF. CDR3 nucleotides: TGTGCCAGCAGTTCACCGGGCAGGCAGGAGACCCAGTACTTC. The chain is built from TRBV28 and TRBJ2-5; D is ambiguous. CDR1 is MDHEN, CDR2 SYDVKM, per germline. V dropped 4 bases and J dropped 5 bases, with 14 bases sitting between them. The CDR3 is made up of 14 amino acids.